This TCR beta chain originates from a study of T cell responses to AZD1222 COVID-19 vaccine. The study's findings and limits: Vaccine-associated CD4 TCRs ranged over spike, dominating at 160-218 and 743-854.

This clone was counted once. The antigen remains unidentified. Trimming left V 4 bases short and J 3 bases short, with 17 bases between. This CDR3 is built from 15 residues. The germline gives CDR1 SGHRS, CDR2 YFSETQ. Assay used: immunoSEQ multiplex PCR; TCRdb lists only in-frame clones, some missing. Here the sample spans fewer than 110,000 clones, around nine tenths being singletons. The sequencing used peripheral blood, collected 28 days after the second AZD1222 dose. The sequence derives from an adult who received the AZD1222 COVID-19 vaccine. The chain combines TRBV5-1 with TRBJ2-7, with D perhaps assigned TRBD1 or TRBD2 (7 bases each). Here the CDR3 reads CASSPGGANRYEQYF. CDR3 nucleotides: TGCGCCAGCAGCCCAGGGGGGGCGAATCGCTACGAGCAGTACTTC. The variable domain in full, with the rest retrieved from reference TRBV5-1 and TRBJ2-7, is KAGVTQTPRYLIKTRGQQVTLSCSPISGHRSVSWYQQTPGQGLQFLFEYFSETQRNKGNFPGRFSGRQFSNSRSEMNVSTLELGDSALYLCASSPGGANRYEQYFGPGTRLTVT.